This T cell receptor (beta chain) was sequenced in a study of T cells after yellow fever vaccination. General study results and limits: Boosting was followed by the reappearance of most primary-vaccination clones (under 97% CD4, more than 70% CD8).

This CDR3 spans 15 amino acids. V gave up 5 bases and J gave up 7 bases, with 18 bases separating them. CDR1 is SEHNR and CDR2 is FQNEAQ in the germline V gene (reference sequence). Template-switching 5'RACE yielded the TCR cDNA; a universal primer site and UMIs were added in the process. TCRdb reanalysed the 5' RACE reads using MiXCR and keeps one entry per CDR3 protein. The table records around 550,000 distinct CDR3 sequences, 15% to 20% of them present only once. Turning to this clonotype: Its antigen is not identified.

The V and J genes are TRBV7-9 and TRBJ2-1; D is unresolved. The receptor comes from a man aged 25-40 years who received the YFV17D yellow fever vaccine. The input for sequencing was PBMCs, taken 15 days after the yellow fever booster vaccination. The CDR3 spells CASSPTSTVGNEQFF. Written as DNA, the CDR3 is TGTGCCAGCAGCCCGACCTCAACCGTAGGGAATGAGCAGTTCTTC.